These 30 T cell receptor beta chains were all obtained from the same sample, sequenced in a study of radiation and T cells in renal cell carcinoma (dated by TCRdb to the early 2020s). The time point label, read with the paper, signifies: blood 4 weeks post-SBRT, at nephrectomy. What this sample's treatment or condition label stands for: 15 Gy SBRT to primary tumor, nephrectomy 4 weeks later. The library was built by means of the immunoSEQ multiplex PCR assay. This immuneACCESS table, as held by TCRdb, lists in-frame sequences with V and J called but not all clones. Of the missing ones, under half trace to an unresolved V gene in checked studies; the others have no known cause. The sample table records around 81,000 clones; roughly 80% of these occur just once. The top ten hold roughly 8.8% of the sample. Specimen: blood, collected from a patient whose treatment included radiotherapy and nephrectomy. The receptor set was obtained from a man aged 45-65 years with renal cell carcinoma.

This rearrangement joins TRBV7-3 to TRBJ2-6, with no clear D. V gave up 1 base and J gave up 3 bases, with 7 bases separating them. From germline, CDR1 is SGHTA and CDR2 FQGTGA. The CDR3 has 15 amino acids. The chain's CDR3 is CASSLIGIGANVLTF. CDR3 DNA: TGTGCCAGCAGCTTAATTGGAATTGGGGCCAACGTCCTGACTTTC.

This clone has a handful of counts. The chain combines TRBV19 with TRBJ2-5; no clear D gene. Germline V gene lookup returns CDR1 LNHDA and CDR2 SQIVND (reference sequence). CDR3 length: 15 amino acids. Trimming left V 1 base short and J 1 base short, with 10 bases between. CDR3: CASSIGPLFQETQYF. CDR3 nucleotide sequence: TGTGCCAGTAGTATAGGCCCCCTCTTCCAAGAGACCCAGTACTTC.

V usage is TRBV5-1 and J usage is TRBJ2-5; D remains ambiguous. V was shortened by 0 bases and J by 7 bases, with 10 bases between the two germline ends. The CDR3 sequence is 13 residues long. Germline V gives CDR1 SGHRS, CDR2 YFSETQ. The CDR3 bases are TGCGCCAGCAGCTTGGCTGACCGTTTGACCCAGTACTTC. Its protein is CASSLADRLTQYF. The whole variable domain, remainder taken from reference TRBV5-1 and TRBJ2-5, is KAGVTQTPRYLIKTRGQQVTLSCSPISGHRSVSWYQQTPGQGLQFLFEYFSETQRNKGNFPGRFSGRQFSNSRSEMNVSTLELGDSALYLCASSLADRLTQYFGPGTRLLVL.

The chain recombines TRBV19 with TRBJ1-2; 10 bases are a match to TRBD1. Germline V CDR1 and CDR2: LNHDA, SQIVND (reference sequence). This CDR3 has 14 residues. V shed 5 bases and J 8 bases; nucleotides not matched to a gene: 8. The CDR3 spells CASSEAGTGAGYTF. In DNA form, the CDR3 reads TGTGCCAGTAGTGAGGCCGGGACAGGGGCCGGCTACACCTTC.

The chain employs TRBV5-1 and TRBJ2-3, with 8 bases fitting TRBD1. Germline V gene data show CDR1 as SGHRS and CDR2 as YFSETQ. The CDR3 extends over 14 amino acids. Trimming removed 3 bases from V and 3 bases from J; junction bases left unmatched: 3. This CDR3 is CASSSTGVTDTQYF. The CDR3 coding sequence is TGCGCCAGCAGCTCGACAGGGGTGACAGATACGCAGTATTTT.

V usage is TRBV19 and J usage is TRBJ1-2, with D perhaps matching TRBD1 (6 bases). Trimming shortened V by 6 bases and J by 7 bases, and 15 bases separated the two germline ends. The CDR3 loop spans 13 amino acids. CDR1 is LNHDA, CDR2 SQIVND, per germline (reference sequence). CDR3 region: CASRVNRAGGYTF. CDR3 nucleotide sequence: TGTGCCAGTAGAGTAAACAGGGCTGGTGGCTACACCTTC. The full variable domain, its missing parts supplied by reference TRBV19 and TRBJ1-2, is DGGITQSPKYLFRKEGQNVTLSCEQNLNHDAMYWYRQDPGQGLRLIYYSQIVNDFQKGDIAEGYSVSREKKESFPLTVTSAQKNPTAFYLCASRVNRAGGYTFGSGTRLTVV.

The rearrangement joins TRBV19 to TRBJ1-1, with TRBD1 matching over 7 bases. Trimming cost V 6 bases and J 0 bases; bases outside gene matches: 7. CDR3 size: 15 residues. CDR1 and CDR2 (germline): LNHDA, SQIVND (reference sequence). The CDR3 nucleotides are TGTGCCAGTAGGGAACGGGACAGACTGAACACTGAAGCTTTCTTT. Its translation: CASRERDRLNTEAFF.

V and J are TRBV18 and TRBJ1-1, with 8 bases matching TRBD1. This CDR3 region has 15 residues. With 5 bases clipped from V and 8 bases from J, the junction kept 13 bases outside the gene matches. The germline V gene has CDR1 KGHSH and CDR2 LQKENI. For the CDR3, the DNA is TGTGCCAGCTCATTTCGACAGGGGCTTGGTACCGAAGCTTTCTTT. Its translation is CASSFRQGLGTEAFF.

This rearrangement joins TRBV28 to TRBJ1-2, with TRBD1 matching 7 bases. The CDR3 covers 15 residues. Trimming took 3 bases from V and 3 from J; bases not matched to a gene: 7. The V gene's germline CDR1 is MDHEN and CDR2 SYDVKM. The CDR3 spells CASSLTGFRHYGYTF. The CDR3 nucleotides are TGTGCCAGCAGTTTGACAGGGTTCAGGCACTATGGCTACACCTTC.

The gene calls are TRBV6-5 and TRBJ1-2; D remains unclear. Trimming cost V 0 bases and J 2 bases, with 13 bases left between them. Germline CDR1 MNHEY, CDR2 SVGAGI. The CDR3 has 16 residues. CDR3 DNA sequence: TGTGCCAGCAGTTACTCGACACTTGTGACCAACTATGGCTACACCTTC. Translation gives CASSYSTLVTNYGYTF.

This clone was counted a few times. This chain joins TRBV9 and TRBJ2-7; TRBD1 might be the D (6 bases). In germline, CDR1 is SGDLS, CDR2 YYNGEE. V was pared by 3 bases and J by 7 bases, with 20 bases between. The CDR3 contains 15 residues. CDR3 coding DNA: TGTGCCAGCAGCGGCTCGGGACACGGGTTTGATGAGCAGTACTTC. Encoded protein: CASSGSGHGFDEQYF.

The chain recombines TRBV5-6 with TRBJ2-4, with D tentatively TRBD1 (5 bases). Germline assignment: CDR1 SGHDT and CDR2 YYEEEE. The germline V and J ends were trimmed by 2 bases and 0 bases, with 6 bases remaining between them. The CDR3 runs to 14 residues. The CDR3 sequence: CASSFQGAKNIQYF. CDR3 DNA sequence: TGTGCCAGCAGCTTCCAGGGAGCCAAAAACATTCAGTACTTC.

This clone is a singleton in its sample. The V gene is TRBV25-1, the J gene TRBJ2-7, with unresolved D. CDR1 and CDR2 (germline): MGHDK, SYGVNS. The CDR3 sequence is 13 residues long. V dropped 4 bases and J dropped 0 bases, with 7 bases sitting between them. CDR3 sequence (DNA): TGTGCCAGCAGTGGAGAGAGCTCCTACGAGCAGTACTTC. Translating gives CASSGESSYEQYF.

This clone occurred once. The chain couples TRBV6-1 to TRBJ1-3; 7 bases match TRBD1. Germline values: CDR1 MNHNS, CDR2 SASEGT. The V and J ends lost 4 bases and 0 bases, in that order; junction bases with no gene match: 3. The CDR3 loop spans 15 amino acids. CDR3 residues: CASSVGQSSGNTIYF. DNA of the CDR3: TGTGCCAGCAGTGTGGGACAGAGCTCTGGAAACACCATATATTTT.

The V gene is TRBV29-1, the J gene TRBJ2-2; TRBD1 is a possible D gene (6 bases). Per the germline V gene, CDR1 is SQVTM and CDR2 is ANQGSEA. Trimming left V 5 bases short and J 4 bases short, with 17 bases between. The CDR3 spans 15 residues. The CDR3: CSVTREGGSTGELFF. The DNA for the CDR3 is TGCAGCGTTACCAGGGAAGGGGGATCCACCGGGGAGCTGTTTTTT.

The J gene is TRBJ1-3, the V gene TRBV5-8; D remains ambiguous. The CDR3 covers 14 residues. In germline, CDR1 is SGHTS, CDR2 YDEGEE. V lost 2 bases and J lost 0, with 6 bases in between. The CDR3 loop is CASSFGNSGNTIYF. CDR3 sequence (DNA): TGTGCCAGCAGCTTTGGGAACTCTGGAAACACCATATATTTT.

This clone was seen just once. This CDR3 reads CASSISAETYEQYF. CDR3 bases: TGTGCCAGTAGTATATCCGCCGAGACCTACGAGCAGTACTTC. The rearrangement links TRBV19 to TRBJ2-7; D is undetermined. The CDR3 sequence is 14 residues long. Germline CDR1 and CDR2: LNHDA and SQIVND (reference sequence). Trimming removed 2 bases at V and 2 bases at J, with 10 bases between.

This rearrangement joins TRBV29-1 to TRBJ1-1; the match to TRBD1 covers 7 bases. The CDR3 runs to 13 residues. Trimming at V came to 7 bases and at J to 1 base, leaving 6 bases not matched to a gene. The germline V gene encodes CDR1 SQVTM and CDR2 ANQGSEA. For the CDR3, the DNA is TGCAGCGCAGCCGGGACAGCGAACACTGAAGCTTTCTTT. Translation gives CSAAGTANTEAFF.

The gene calls are TRBV6-1 and TRBJ1-2, with TRBD1 as a possible D gene (6 bases). Trimming stripped 4 bases from V and 3 bases from J, with 9 bases between. This CDR3 has 13 residues. Germline V CDR1 and CDR2: MNHNS, SASEGT. In DNA, the CDR3 is TGTGCCAGCAGTGCACAGGGAGACTATGGCTACACCTTC. As protein: CASSAQGDYGYTF.

The chain has TRBV18 and TRBJ1-1, with TRBD1 matching 7 bases. From germline, CDR1 is KGHSH and CDR2 LQKENI. The trim removed 6 bases at V and 1 base at J, leaving 5 bases unmatched. This CDR3 is 14 amino acids long. CDR3 DNA: TGTGCCAGCTCTCGACAGGGACAGAACACTGAAGCTTTCTTT. This gives the protein CASSRQGQNTEAFF.

The DNA of the CDR3 is TGCGCCAGCAGCCAAGATGACACGGTTTACTACGAGCAGTACTTC. Protein product: CASSQDDTVYYEQYF. The chain uses TRBV4-1 and TRBJ2-7; the D is unclear. Germline V CDR1 and CDR2: MGHRA, YSYEKL. The V gene lost 0 bases and the J gene lost 3 bases, with 12 bases spanning the gap. CDR3 length: 15 amino acids.

The chain employs TRBV7-9 and TRBJ2-2; 7 bases are a match to TRBD2. The CDR3 totals 17 residues. Looked up from germline, CDR1 is SEHNR and CDR2 is FQNEAQ (reference sequence). J lost 3 bases, V lost 4 bases, and 11 bases had no gene match. DNA of the CDR3: TGTGCCAGCAGCTCCCCCCGGATGCGGGAGTACACCGGGGAGCTGTTTTTT. Translated: CASSSPRMREYTGELFF.

V gene TRBV6-5 combines with J gene TRBJ1-2, with D unresolved. V was clipped by 4 bases and J by 4 bases, with 13 bases between them. From germline, CDR1 is MNHEY and CDR2 SVGAGI. The CDR3 is made up of 14 amino acids. The chain's CDR3 is CASSSSQASYGYTF. In DNA, the CDR3 is TGTGCCAGCAGTTCAAGTCAGGCCAGCTATGGCTACACCTTC.

The J gene is TRBJ2-5, the V gene TRBV7-9; 7 bases map to TRBD1. CDR3 length equals 15 residues. CDR1 is SEHNR, CDR2 FQNEAQ, per germline (reference sequence). Losses at the gene ends were 1 base for V and 2 bases for J; bases not matched to a gene: 4. The CDR3 loop reads CASSLVGDRQETQYF. In DNA form, the CDR3 reads TGTGCCAGCAGCTTAGTAGGGGACAGACAAGAGACCCAGTACTTC.

This sequence joins TRBV7-6 and TRBJ1-3; TRBD1 agrees at 7 bases. V lost 5 bases, J lost 7 bases, and 8 bases stayed unmatched. This CDR3 is built from 14 residues. Germline CDR1 SGHVS, CDR2 FNYEAQ. The CDR3 DNA reads as TGTGCCAGCAGCCCACAGGGGTTGAGGAACACCATATATTTT. It is translated as CASSPQGLRNTIYF.

This chain joins TRBV10-3 and TRBJ1-5; D unclear. The CDR3 is made up of 15 amino acids. Trimming left V 3 bases short and J 1 base short, with 10 bases between. Germline CDR1 reads ENHRY; CDR2 reads SYGVKD. CDR3 nucleotides: TGTGCCATCAGTGACCAGGATCCAAGCAATCAGCCCCAGCATTTT. The encoded protein is CAISDQDPSNQPQHF.

This clone showed up just once. V and J are TRBV30 and TRBJ2-3, with 7 bases fitting TRBD2. In germline, CDR1 is GTSNPN, CDR2 SVGIG (reference sequence). Trimming took 5 bases from V and 6 from J; bases not matched to a gene: 14. CDR3 length equals 15 residues. The CDR3 nucleotides read TGTGCCTGGGGGGAGGGGCTAGCGGCCCCGGATACGCAGTATTTT. Translated, it gives CAWGEGLAAPDTQYF.

The V and J genes are TRBV7-2 and TRBJ2-7; 12 nucleotides match TRBD2. V gave up 5 bases and J gave up 7 bases; unmatched junction bases: 9. The CDR3 covers 15 residues. Germline V gene data show CDR1 as SGHTA and CDR2 as FQGNSA. The CDR3 DNA is TGTGCCAGCAGCCCGCCTAGCGGGGGGGCCAAGGAGCAGTACTTC. This gives the protein CASSPPSGGAKEQYF.

This clone was observed once. The chain has TRBV2 and TRBJ2-5, with 7 bases fitting TRBD2. Per germline, CDR1 SNHLY and CDR2 FYNNEI. Unmatched junction bases numbered 10, after V lost 8 bases and J lost 4 bases. The CDR3 is 14 amino acids. CDR3 in amino acids: CASGLTWEGETQYF. CDR3 DNA sequence: TGTGCCAGCGGCCTGACCTGGGAGGGAGAGACCCAGTACTTC. Full variable domain (remainder filled in from reference TRBV2 and TRBJ2-5): EPEVTQTPSHQVTQMGQEVILRCVPISNHLYFYWYRQILGQKVEFLVSFYNNEISEKSEIFDDQFSVERPDGSNFTLKIRSTKLEDSAMYFCASGLTWEGETQYFGPGTRLLVL.

J is TRBJ2-7 and V is TRBV7-9; TRBD1 matches at 10 bases. This CDR3 has 14 amino acids. V lost 5 bases and J lost 5; bases outside the gene matches: 6. The germline gives CDR1 SEHNR, CDR2 FQNEAQ (reference sequence). The DNA of the CDR3 is TGTGCCAGCAGCCGAGGGACAGGGGTTAACGAGCAGTACTTC. It encodes CASSRGTGVNEQYF.